The clone carrying this T cell receptor beta chain was counted once. Its antigen remains unidentified. The CDR3 is 13 residues long. The J segment lost 3 bases and the V segment lost 10 bases, leaving 2 bases of the junction unmatched. Germline V lookup: CDR1 SGHNT, CDR2 YYREEE (reference sequence). This specimen belongs to a study of OX40 agonist ivuxolimab in advanced cancers. Study overall: Ivuxolimab, an agonist antibody against OX40 (CD134), was given to patients. Across the patients, intravenous ivuxolimab was delivered every 2 weeks at 0.01 to 10 mg/kg. Partial responses were recorded for three patients, including one with hepatocellular carcinoma and two with cutaneous melanoma.

Assay used: immunoSEQ multiplex PCR; TCRdb lists only in-frame clones, some missing. The data hold about 150,000 clones, with approximately 94% observed a single time. Study-level findings and limits: Patients with a partial response at 0.1-3.0 mg/kg had among the lowest clonal expansion.

The sample consisted of CD4+ or CD8+ T cells sorted from blood, taken in a trial of the OX40 agonist ivuxolimab. The receptor's source is an adult with an advanced solid tumor such as melanoma, head and neck, liver or kidney cancer. V gene TRBV5-4 combines with J gene TRBJ2-3; 13 bases agree with TRBD2. The CDR3 coding sequence is TGTGCCGTGGGACTAGCGGGAACAGATACGCAGTATTTT. It encodes CAVGLAGTDTQYF.